A single sample gave rise to the 3 T cell receptor beta chains below, sequenced in a study of blood T cell repertoires in COVID-19 (dated by TCRdb to about 2020). Libraries were built with the immunoSEQ multiplex PCR assay. Entries here come from immuneACCESS through TCRdb and include only in-frame sequences with V and J called. Some clones fail to appear in such tables; in the studies checked, an unresolved V gene covers under half of the shortfall, and the cause of the remainder is unknown. The sample profile shows hundreds of thousands of clones; around nine tenths of them were found once. About 6% of the sample goes to the ten largest clones. The specimen sequenced was peripheral blood. The receptors derive from a man aged 60 to 69 who had recovered from COVID-19.

V is TRBV6-6 and J is TRBJ2-3; tentative D call: TRBD2 (7 bases). CDR1 and CDR2 from the germline V gene are MNHNY and SVGAGI (reference sequence). The germline V and J ends were trimmed by 5 bases and 4 bases, with 19 bases remaining between them. The CDR3 contains 16 residues. Here the CDR3 DNA reads TGTGCCAGCAGTAAGGGGGGAGGGCCGGGAGCAGATACGCAGTATTTT. Translation: CASSKGGGPGADTQYF.

The chain recombines TRBV3-1 (or the pseudogene TRBV3-2) with TRBJ1-5, with D uncertain. This CDR3 region has 13 residues. Germline assignment: CDR1 LGHDT and CDR2 YNNKEL (reference sequence). The ends were cut back, 1 base at V and 4 bases at J, with 5 bases in the middle. The CDR3 DNA reads as TGTGCCAGCAGCCAAGGAGGGAATCAGCCCCAGCATTTT. Translating it yields CASSQGGNQPQHF.

The V gene is TRBV7-3, the J gene TRBJ2-2; 8 nucleotides agree with TRBD1. CDR1 is SGHTA, CDR2 FQGTGA, per germline. The CDR3 is 15 amino acids. With V trimmed by 5 bases and J by 6 bases, 8 bases remained unmatched. Written as DNA, the CDR3 is TGTGCCAGCAGCCCCCAGGGGGCGCTCCCCGGGGAGCTGTTTTTT. This translates into CASSPQGALPGELFF.